These T cell receptor beta chains were read from a single sample in a study of blood T cell repertoires in COVID-19. The table came from immunoSEQ multiplex PCR; TCRdb's copy has only in-frame clones and leaves some out. The table shows about 230,000 clones, with about nine tenths occurring only once. The sample taken for sequencing was peripheral blood. The receptors originated from a woman aged 55-69 years with acute or convalescent COVID-19. Each CDR3 is given with its conserved first and last residue. Fields, in order: J gene, D gene, V gene, clone size, CDR3 DNA, CDR3 protein. The D gene is left open where the match is weak. Size values are once, few and many counts, or a class for expanded clones, and some rows have none.

>TRBJ1-5|-|TRBV6-5|-
TGTGCCAGCAGGACTTTTGGGGCTAGCAATCAGCCCCAGCATTTT
CASRTFGASNQPQHF
>TRBJ1-2|-|TRBV4-1|-
TGCGCCAGCAGCCAAGGACTGGCAGTGCTTAACTATGGCTACACCTTC
CASSQGLAVLNYGYTF
>TRBJ2-1|-|TRBV11-3|-
TGTGCCAGCAGCCCGGGACTCCCTGGGAATGAGCAGTTCTTC
CASSPGLPGNEQFF
>TRBJ1-4|TRBD1|TRBV19|once
TGTGCCAGTAGTATAGGCCGGGGGACAGGGTCCGGTGAAAAACTGTTTTTT
CASSIGRGTGSGEKLFF
>TRBJ2-7|-|TRBV6-2/TRBV6-3|-
TGTGCCAGCAGTTATCCCGACGAGCAGTACTTC
CASSYPDEQYF
>TRBJ1-1|-|TRBV12-5|-
TGTGCTAGTGGTTTGGAGCGGACAGCACCAGCTGAAGCTTTCTTT
CASGLERTAPAEAFF
>TRBJ2-7|-|TRBV5-6|-
TGTGCCAGCAGCTGGGGGGACGAGCAGTACTTC
CASSWGDEQYF
>TRBJ2-1|TRBD2|TRBV7-8|-
TGTGCCAGCAGCTTAAGCGGGAGAGGGCACAATGAGCAGTTCTTC
CASSLSGRGHNEQFF
>TRBJ1-1|TRBD1|TRBV7-9|-
TGTGCCAGCAGCCAACCAGGACAGGTAAACACTGAAGCTTTCTTT
CASSQPGQVNTEAFF
>TRBJ2-7|-|TRBV7-9|-
TGTGCCAGCAGCCAGGACAGTGTGGTGCAGTACTTC
CASSQDSVVQYF
>TRBJ1-2|-|TRBV19|-
TGTGCCAGTAGTACGCTCGCTCGGGGGGCGCCTAACTATGGCTACACCTTC
CASSTLARGAPNYGYTF
>TRBJ2-7|TRBD1|TRBV5-1|-
TGCGCCAGCAGCTTCATGACAGGGGGAAGCTCCTCCTCCTACGAGCAGTACTTC
CASSFMTGGSSSSYEQYF
>TRBJ2-3|-|TRBV11-2|-
TGTGCCAGCAGCCGACACAGGGAGTCGGCAGATACGCAGTATTTT
CASSRHRESADTQYF
>TRBJ1-1|-|TRBV5-4|few
TGTGCCAGCAGCTTGGCACCGCTCTACAGGAACACTGAAGCTTTCTTT
CASSLAPLYRNTEAFF
>TRBJ2-5|TRBD2|TRBV7-2|-
TGTGCCAGCAGCTTAATGCTAGCGGGGGTGGGAGAGACCCAGTACTTC
CASSLMLAGVGETQYF
>TRBJ1-4|-|TRBV30|-
TGTGCCTGGAGTAAGAGTTCAACTAATGAAAAACTGTTTTTT
CAWSKSSTNEKLFF
>TRBJ2-7|-|TRBV4-1|few
TGCGCCAGCAGCCAAAACAGCCTCTCCTACGAGCAGTACTTC
CASSQNSLSYEQYF
>TRBJ2-2|-|TRBV3-1/TRBV3-2|once
TGTGCCAGCAGCCGGCGAACAGGGTTCCCCGGGGAGCTGTTTTTT
CASSRRTGFPGELFF
>TRBJ1-5|-|TRBV28|once
TGTGCCAGCAGTTTCTGGGCGGGTCCCGGGTATAGCAATCAGCCCCAGCATTTT
CASSFWAGPGYSNQPQHF
>TRBJ2-3|-|TRBV5-8|-
TGTGCCAGCAGCCATCGACAGATTAGCACAGATACGCAGTATTTT
CASSHRQISTDTQYF
>TRBJ2-2|TRBD1|TRBV11-3|-
TGTGCCAGCAGCCCGGGACAGTCGAACACCGGGGAGCTGTTTTTT
CASSPGQSNTGELFF
>TRBJ2-7|TRBD1|TRBV27|once
TGTGCCAGCAGACCACACGGGACAGCCGAGAACGAGCAGTACTTC
CASRPHGTAENEQYF
>TRBJ1-1|-|TRBV7-8|-
TGTGCCAGCAGCTTAGGATTTTTCGGCAGGGTAGGCACTGAAGCTTTCTTT
CASSLGFFGRVGTEAFF
>TRBJ2-2|-|TRBV9|-
TGTGCCAGCAGCGTAGTGGGAGGAGGGACCGGGGAGCTGTTTTTT
CASSVVGGGTGELFF
>TRBJ2-7|TRBD2|TRBV15|-
TGTGCCACCAGCAGAGCCCCGACTAGCGGATTTTACGAGCAGTACTTC
CATSRAPTSGFYEQYF
>TRBJ1-1|TRBD1|TRBV19|-
TGTGCCAGTAAGACAGGGGGGAACACTGAAGCTTTCTTT
CASKTGGNTEAFF
>TRBJ1-2|TRBD1|TRBV19|-
TGTGCCAGTAGTATCGACAGGGAACATGGCTACACCTTC
CASSIDREHGYTF
>TRBJ1-4|TRBD1|TRBV6-5|-
TGTGCCAGCAGACGGGACAGCGCAACTAATGAAAAACTGTTTTTT
CASRRDSATNEKLFF
>TRBJ2-7|TRBD1|TRBV19|-
TGTGCCAGTAGACCACAGGGGACCTCCTACGAGCAGTACTTC
CASRPQGTSYEQYF
>TRBJ1-6|TRBD1|TRBV25-1|-
TGTGCCAGCAGTGGAGTAGACAGGGGAAATTCACCCCTCCACTTT
CASSGVDRGNSPLHF
>TRBJ2-1|TRBD2|TRBV5-1|-
TGCGCCAGCAGCTTGAGGTCTAGCGGGGGGGCCGGTGAAGGCAATGAGCAGTTCTTC
CASSLRSSGGAGEGNEQFF
>TRBJ1-6|-|TRBV12-2|-
TGTGCAAGTCGCCCAAGGATGGCCCCGGGACTTAATTCACCCCTCCACTTT
CASRPRMAPGLNSPLHF
>TRBJ2-7|TRBD2|TRBV20-1|-
TGCAGTGCTAGTCGGGGGGGCAAGATGTACGAGCAGTACTTC
CSASRGGKMYEQYF
>TRBJ1-5|-|TRBV7-8|-
TGTGCCAGCAGCTTTAACAGATATAGCAATCAGCCCCAGCATTTT
CASSFNRYSNQPQHF
>TRBJ2-4|-|TRBV10-2|-
TGCGCCAGCAAGTCTACGGGGGAGTACGGCATTCAGTACTTC
CASKSTGEYGIQYF